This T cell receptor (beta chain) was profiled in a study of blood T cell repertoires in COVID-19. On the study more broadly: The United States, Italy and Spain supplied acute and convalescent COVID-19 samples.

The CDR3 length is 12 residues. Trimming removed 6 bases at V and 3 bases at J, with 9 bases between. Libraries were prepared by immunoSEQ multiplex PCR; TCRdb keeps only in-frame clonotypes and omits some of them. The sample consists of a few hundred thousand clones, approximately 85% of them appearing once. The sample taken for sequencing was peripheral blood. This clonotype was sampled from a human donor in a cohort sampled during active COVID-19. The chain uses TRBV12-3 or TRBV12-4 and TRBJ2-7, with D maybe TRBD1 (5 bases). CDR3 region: CASSKGIYEQYF. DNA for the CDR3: TGTGCCAGCAGCAAGGGGATCTACGAGCAGTACTTC.